This T cell receptor beta chain derives from a study of OX40 agonist ivuxolimab in advanced cancers. Study background: Administration of intravenous ivuxolimab to patients occurred every 2 weeks at 0.01 to 10 mg/kg. Study findings and constraints: Among T cells, CD8+ cells averaged more expanded clones than CD4+ cells.

Germline assignment: CDR1 MDHEN and CDR2 SYDVKM. The CDR3 runs to 15 residues. Trimming removed 3 bases from V and 5 bases from J, with 13 bases in between. Points on this clone: Its antigen is not identified.

Clones were sequenced by immunoSEQ multiplex PCR, and TCRdb holds only the in-frame ones, with some missing. The sample shows about 61,000 clones, 92% of them seen only once. The sequence was obtained from an adult with an advanced solid tumor such as melanoma, head and neck, liver or kidney cancer. Specimen: CD4+ or CD8+ T cells sorted from blood, collected in a trial of the OX40 agonist ivuxolimab. The chain combines TRBV28 with TRBJ2-2, with D possibly matching TRBD1 (6 bases). CDR3 bases: TGTGCCAGCAGTTTTCTGCAGGGGCGTACCGGGGAGCTGTTTTTT. Protein sequence: CASSFLQGRTGELFF.